Listed below are T cell receptor beta chains from one sample, sequenced in a study of T-cell reconstitution after alpha-beta-depleted transplantation in children. TCRdb fed the PCR reads into MiXCR, producing one record per CDR3 protein. The data hold more than 75,000 distinct CDR3 sequences, with around a quarter observed a single time. Sequencing used PBMCs, obtained before TCRalphabeta/CD19-depleted stem cell transplant. The receptors were sampled from a boy under 10 years old with acute lymphoblastic leukemia, due to receive a stem cell transplant. Both conserved end residues are part of each CDR3. The D gene is left open where the match is weak.

v_gene	d_gene	j_gene	CDR3aa
TRBV5-1	-	TRBJ1-2	CASSPELGGYTF
TRBV20-1	-	TRBJ1-1	CSASRPGQSNTEAFF
TRBV10-3	-	TRBJ2-5	CAISELGRGETQYF
TRBV29-1	-	TRBJ2-7	CSVVRDQGYEQYF
TRBV29-1	TRBD2	TRBJ2-1	CSVSSGRANEQFF
TRBV20-1	-	TRBJ2-5	CSARGFVETQYF
TRBV28	-	TRBJ2-5	CASSLRPRGALGETQYF
TRBV6-1	-	TRBJ1-1	CASRPGGTMNTEAFF
TRBV7-2	-	TRBJ2-2	CASRGGGLTNTGELFF
TRBV7-6	TRBD1	TRBJ1-1	CASSLTGENTEAFF
TRBV18	-	TRBJ2-5	CASSPMGETQYF
TRBV6-5	-	TRBJ1-3	CASSYSRGGNTIYF
TRBV27	TRBD2	TRBJ2-7	CASSLSGRRTRRYEQYF
TRBV18	-	TRBJ2-5	CASSPGSRGETQYF
TRBV4-3	TRBD1	TRBJ1-6	CASSQEYRGGEYNSPLHF
TRBV5-1	-	TRBJ1-1	CASSSTVRNTEAFF
TRBV28	-	TRBJ1-2	CASSLNGAGYTF
TRBV28	TRBD2	TRBJ2-2	CASSSGREGRELFF
TRBV2	-	TRBJ2-3	CASSETSSTDTQYF
TRBV27	-	TRBJ1-5	CASRSEPLGPQHF
TRBV15	-	TRBJ1-1	CATSISRNTEAFF
TRBV29-1	TRBD2	TRBJ2-1	CSVAGLAGGNEQFF